What follows are 19 T cell receptor beta chains derived from one specimen sequenced in a study of T cells in Graves' hyperthyroidism and ophthalmopathy (dated by TCRdb to about 2019). Library preparation used multiplex PCR. Sequencing used an Illumina HiSeq 2000. The TCR beta CDR3 regions were amplified from the RNA transcripts. The TCR CDR3 was subjected to a first round of RT-PCR using the HTBI primer set and the Qiagen OneStep RT-PCR kit. TCRdb took the public reads, trimmed them with fastp at Q25, ran MiXCR for clone calling and kept in-frame beta chains. Every distinct CDR3 protein forms one entry, paired with its most common genes and DNA. Recorded for this sample are about 380,000 distinct CDR3 sequences; around 20% of them occurred a single time. 40% of the sample is in the top ten clones. Sequencing was performed on blood. Receptors were obtained from a young man with Graves' ophthalmopathy.

This clonotype was counted between two and nine times. The genes are TRBV4-1 and TRBJ1-5; the D gene is possibly TRBD1 (6 bases). The CDR3 is 16 amino acids. V was shortened by 2 bases and J by 4 bases, with 15 bases between the two germline ends. CDR1 MGHRA and CDR2 YSYEKL come from the germline V gene. The CDR3 DNA reads TGCGCCAGCAGCCAACTTGGACAGTTAATTAATCAGCCCCAGCATTTT. This sequence encodes CASSQLGQLINQPQHF.

This clonotype was picked up many times. The V call is TRBV24-1, the J call TRBJ1-1, with D perhaps matching TRBD1 (5 bases). The CDR3 runs to 15 residues. Trimming left V 3 bases short and J 1 base short, with 11 bases between. Per germline, CDR1 KGHDR and CDR2 SFDVKD. CDR3 bases: TGTGCCACCAGTGATGGGGCATCGGGGAACACTGAAGCTTTCTTT. This gives the protein CATSDGASGNTEAFF.

The chain employs TRBV29-1 and TRBJ2-1; D is perhaps TRBD1 or TRBD2 (5 bases each). V dropped 7 bases and J dropped 7 bases, with 23 bases sitting between them. CDR1 is SQVTM and CDR2 is ANQGSEA in the germline V gene. The CDR3 length is 15 residues. As DNA, the CDR3 is TGCAGCGGAAGGGATTATCAGGGACCTGGGAATGAGCAGTTCTTC. Its protein is CSGRDYQGPGNEQFF.

This clonotype was seen more than once but under ten times. V gene TRBV11-2 combines with J gene TRBJ1-4; D is perhaps TRBD1 (6 bases). V was cut by 1 base and J by 8 bases, with 11 bases left in between. Germline V CDR1 and CDR2: SGHAT, FQNNGV. The CDR3 is 14 amino acids. The CDR3 DNA reads TGTGCCAGCAGCTTAGGGGGGCTGGGGGAAAAACTGTTTTTT. Its translation: CASSLGGLGEKLFF.

The sample holds many counts of this clonotype. The V and J genes are TRBV5-1 and TRBJ2-7; maybe TRBD2 (6 bases). The CDR3 contains 15 residues. The V end lost 0 bases, the J end lost 5 bases, and 15 bases lay between the germline ends. Per the germline V gene, CDR1 is SGHRS and CDR2 is YFSETQ. In DNA, the CDR3 is TGCGCCAGCAGCTTGGCCCCGCCGGGCGGGGACGAGCAGTACTTC. It specifies CASSLAPPGGDEQYF. The complete variable domain, with remaining parts taken from reference TRBV5-1 and TRBJ2-7, reads KAGVTQTPRYLIKTRGQQVTLSCSPISGHRSVSWYQQTPGQGLQFLFEYFSETQRNKGNFPGRFSGRQFSNSRSEMNVSTLELGDSALYLCASSLAPPGGDEQYFGPGTRLTVT.

This clonotype has at least ten counts. The chain is built from TRBV18 and TRBJ2-3; D is unresolved. Germline assignment: CDR1 KGHSH and CDR2 LQKENI. The CDR3 length is 15 residues. V lost 6 bases and J 4 bases, leaving 17 bases between the germline ends. In DNA form, the CDR3 reads TGTGCCAGCTCTCCCTTGTCCGAACGTGCAGATACGCAGTATTTT. It encodes CASSPLSERADTQYF. Combining the CDR3 with reference TRBV18 and TRBJ2-3 gives the whole variable domain NAGVMQNPRHLVRRRGQEARLRCSPMKGHSHVYWYRQLPEEGLKFMVYLQKENIIDESGMPKERFSAEFPKEGPSILRIQQVVRGDSAAYFCASSPLSERADTQYFGPGTRLTVL.

This clonotype was seen many times. The CDR3 sequence: CASSFRTGEDGYTF. DNA of the CDR3: TGCGCCAGCAGCTTCCGGACAGGGGAGGATGGCTACACCTTC. The V and J genes are TRBV5-1 and TRBJ1-2; 9 nucleotides align to TRBD1. The CDR3 length is 14 residues. V was clipped by 2 bases and J by 6 bases; unmatched bases: 5. The germline CDR1 and CDR2 sequences are SGHRS and YFSETQ.

This clonotype was picked up one time. The chain uses TRBV7-9 and TRBJ1-2; D unresolved. Between the trimmed V and J ends, which lost 0 bases and 6 bases, there was a span of 14 bases. The CDR3 runs to 15 residues. CDR1 SEHNR and CDR2 FQNEAQ come from the germline V gene (reference sequence). The CDR3 protein is CASSLAVGRRDGYTF. CDR3 bases: TGTGCCAGCAGCTTAGCGGTTGGCAGGAGGGATGGCTACACCTTC.

There are many counts of this clonotype. The chain uses TRBV6-1 and TRBJ1-2, with 7 bases identical to TRBD1. The CDR3 extends over 13 amino acids. CDR1 is MNHNS, CDR2 SASEGT, per germline. The junction had 6 bases not matched to a gene; V was cut back by 6 bases and J by 5 bases. The DNA of the CDR3 is TGTGCCAGCAGCCGGGGACAGTTTTATGGCTACACCTTC. As protein: CASSRGQFYGYTF.

Comment on this clonotype: A junction end diverges from the germline sequence, so it may reflect a read error. The V gene is TRBV3-1, the J gene TRBJ1-6; D possibly corresponds to TRBD1 (5 bases). This CDR3 has 16 residues. Germline V gene data show CDR1 as LGHDT and CDR2 as YNNKEL (reference sequence). The chain's CDR3 is CASSQEFGGGGSPLHF. In DNA form, the CDR3 reads TGTGCCAGCAGCCAAGAGTTCGGCGGGGGAGGTTCACCCCTCCACTTC.

The J gene is TRBJ2-5, the V gene TRBV6-1, with 7 positions matching TRBD1. The V segment lost 9 bases and the J segment 5 bases; nucleotides outside the gene matches: 9. Looked up from germline, CDR1 is MNHNS and CDR2 is SASEGT. The CDR3 runs to 13 residues. In nucleotides, the CDR3 is TGTGCCAGAGGGGCAGGGGGAAAGGAGACCCAGTACTTC. Protein: CARGAGGKETQYF.

This clonotype was counted at least ten times. The rearrangement uses TRBV20-1 and TRBJ1-1; 8 nucleotides line up with TRBD1. J lost 6 bases, V lost 2 bases, and 2 bases had no gene match. CDR3 length equals 12 residues. Germline V CDR1 and CDR2: DFQATT, SNEGSKA (reference sequence). As DNA, the CDR3 is TGCAGTGCTAGACGACAGGGGCCTGAAGCTTTCTTT. Its protein is CSARRQGPEAFF.

Ten or more counts support this clonotype. The chain has TRBV9 and TRBJ1-1; a possible D gene is TRBD1 (6 bases). This CDR3 is 16 amino acids long. Between the trimmed V and J ends, which lost 3 bases and 0 bases, there was a span of 15 bases. CDR1 is SGDLS and CDR2 is YYNGEE in the germline V gene. The CDR3 spells CASSALAGTLNTEAFF. DNA for the CDR3: TGTGCCAGCAGCGCCTTAGCGGGGACACTGAACACTGAAGCTTTCTTT. Variable domain in full (rest from reference TRBV9 and TRBJ1-1): DSGVTQTPKHLITATGQRVTLRCSPRSGDLSVYWYQQSLDQGLQFLIQYYNGEERAKGNILERFSAQQFPDLHSELNLSSLELGDSALYFCASSALAGTLNTEAFFGQGTRLTVV.

This clonotype showed up many times. The chain combines TRBV5-1 with TRBJ1-2; no firm D call. This CDR3 spans 13 amino acids. V was clipped by 0 bases and J by 3 bases, with 6 bases between them. The V gene's germline CDR1 is SGHRS and CDR2 YFSETQ. CDR3 sequence: CASSLAPDYGYTF. In DNA, the CDR3 is TGCGCCAGCAGCTTGGCACCTGACTATGGCTACACCTTC.

Only one count was recorded for this clonotype. V is TRBV7-9 and J is TRBJ2-1; no reliable D call. Germline V gives CDR1 SEHNR, CDR2 FQNEAQ (reference sequence). The V gene lost 1 base and the J gene lost 9 bases, with 13 bases spanning the gap. The CDR3 extends over 14 amino acids. The CDR3 region has the DNA TGTGCCAGCAGCTTAGAAATAGCCGCCAGTGAGCAGTTCTTC. Translating it yields CASSLEIAASEQFF. Looking up the rest from reference TRBV7-9 and TRBJ2-1 gives the full variable domain: DTGVSQNPRHKITKRGQNVTFRCDPISEHNRLYWYRQTLGQGPEFLTYFQNEAQLEKSRLLSDRFSAERPKGSFSTLEIQRTEQGDSAMYLCASSLEIAASEQFFGPGTRLTVL.

V is TRBV5-1 and J is TRBJ1-4, with 7 bases that match TRBD1. After removal of 6 bases from V and 5 bases from J, the junction contained 19 bases not matched to a gene. This CDR3 spans 18 amino acids. Germline loops: CDR1 SGHRS, CDR2 YFSETQ. The CDR3 region is CASKPGGVLRGENEKLFF. The DNA for the CDR3 is TGCGCCAGCAAACCTGGCGGGGTCCTCAGGGGGGAGAATGAAAAACTGTTTTTT.

At least ten counts were recorded for this clonotype. This chain links TRBV5-6 with TRBJ1-5; D gene ambiguous. V lost 0 bases and J 2 bases, leaving 9 bases between the germline ends. The CDR3 extends over 15 amino acids. Germline V CDR1 and CDR2: SGHDT, YYEEEE. CDR3 amino acids: CASSLAGSRNQPQHF. CDR3 bases: TGTGCCAGCAGCTTGGCCGGCAGCCGCAATCAGCCCCAGCATTTT. Variable domain in full (rest from reference TRBV5-6 and TRBJ1-5): DAGVTQSPTHLIKTRGQQVTLRCSPKSGHDTVSWYQQALGQGPQFIFQYYEEEERQRGNFPDRFSGHQFPNYSSELNVNALLLGDSALYLCASSLAGSRNQPQHFGDGTRLSIL.

The sample holds a few counts of this clonotype. Germline is not matched at one junction end, which may reflect a read error. The V and J genes are TRBV6-2 or TRBV6-3 and TRBJ1-3, with D unclear. The CDR3 loop spans 14 amino acids. Germline V gene data show CDR1 as MNHEY and CDR2 as SVGEGT. The CDR3 DNA reads TGTGCCAGCAGCGACGGTTTCTCTGGAAACGCCATATATTTT. It specifies CASSDGFSGNAIYF.

This clonotype has at least ten counts. This chain links TRBV11-2 with TRBJ1-2; tentatively, D is TRBD1 (5 bases). This CDR3 is built from 16 residues. Trimming took off 5 bases at V and 0 bases at J, with 16 bases between the two ends. Germline-derived CDR1 and CDR2 are SGHAT and FQNNGV. The chain's CDR3 is CASSPPTGFANYGYTF. DNA for the CDR3: TGTGCCAGCAGCCCTCCTACAGGTTTCGCTAACTATGGCTACACCTTC.